A selection of T cell receptor beta chains follows, all from one sample in a study of T cells in Graves' hyperthyroidism and ophthalmopathy. TCRdb called the multiplex PCR reads again in MiXCR, with one record for every CDR3 protein. Among fewer than 550,000 distinct CDR3 sequences listed, approximately 24% were seen once. The specimen was blood. The receptors come from a woman aged 25 to 39 with Graves' ophthalmopathy. The CDR3 runs from the conserved cysteine through the conserved F or W. D genes are given only for firm matches. Part of the rows lack a size; the others show once, few, many or a class for expanded clones.

clone_size j_call v_call d_call cdr3_aa cdr3_nt
NA TRBJ2-5 TRBV6-1 NA CASRRGPETQYF TGTGCCTCTCGGCGGGGGCCAGAGACCCAGTACTTC
many TRBJ1-5 TRBV27 NA CASRRGGPTGLDQPQHF TGTGCCAGCAGACGGGGGGGGCCAACAGGGTTGGATCAGCCCCAGCATTTT
many TRBJ1-2 TRBV20-1 TRBD1 CSASGNRDRGLYGYTF TGCAGTGCGAGCGGGAACCGGGACAGGGGGCTCTATGGCTACACCTTC
many TRBJ2-7 TRBV11-2 NA CASSLALYEQYF TGTGCCAGCAGCTTAGCATTGTACGAGCAGTACTTC
NA TRBJ1-2 TRBV27 NA CASSPVRADYGYTF TGTGCCAGCAGCCCCGTCCGGGCGGACTATGGCTACACCTTC
few TRBJ1-5 TRBV3-1 NA CASSQDVRVGQPQHF TGTGCCAGCAGCCAAGATGTGAGGGTGGGACAGCCCCAGCATTTT
many TRBJ1-1 TRBV5-1 TRBD1 CASTAPRTGMNTEAFF TGCGCCAGCACTGCGCCCCGGACAGGGATGAACACTGAAGCTTTCTTT
few TRBJ2-2 TRBV25-1 NA CASSEDWVTGELFF TGTGCCAGCAGTGAGGACTGGGTCACCGGGGAGCTGTTTTTT
few TRBJ1-2 TRBV28 NA CASSLSPNGYTF TGTGCCAGCAGTTTATCCCCTAATGGCTACACCTTC
NA TRBJ1-2 TRBV6-5 NA CASSYSTLNRDYGYTF TGTGCCAGCAGTTACTCGACCTTAAACAGGGACTATGGCTACACCTTC
many TRBJ2-2 TRBV12-3/TRBV12-4 NA CASSLRRAGELFF TGTGCCAGCAGTTTGAGGAGGGCCGGGGAGCTGTTTTTT
NA TRBJ2-7 TRBV4-2 TRBD1 CASSQETGTGGYEQYF TGTGCCAGCAGCCAAGAGACCGGGACAGGGGGCTACGAGCAGTACTTC
many TRBJ2-4 TRBV12-3/TRBV12-4 NA CASSLRGIGENIKYF TGTGCCAGCAGTTTACGGGGGATTGGGGAAAACATTAAGTACTTC
many TRBJ1-1 TRBV5-1 NA CASSRDYGTEAFF TGCGCCAGCAGCAGGGACTACGGCACTGAAGCTTTCTTT
NA TRBJ2-2 TRBV25-1 NA CASSDQGPYTGELFF TGTGCCAGCAGTGACCAGGGTCCTTACACCGGGGAGCTGTTTTTT
many TRBJ2-7 TRBV11-2 NA CASSLPGADEQYF TGTGCCAGCAGCTTACCAGGGGCAGACGAGCAGTACTTC
many TRBJ1-6 TRBV27 TRBD1 CASSSDRDNSPLHF TGTGCCAGCAGTTCCGACAGGGATAATTCACCCCTCCACTTT
many TRBJ1-3 TRBV6-5 TRBD1 CASSYAWDRGHDTIYF TGTGCCAGCAGTTACGCCTGGGACAGGGGGCATGACACCATATATTTT
few TRBJ1-5 TRBV6-1 NA CASSPRINQPQHF TGTGCCAGCAGTCCGCGGATCAATCAGCCCCAGCATTTT
NA TRBJ2-7 TRBV12-3/TRBV12-4 NA CASSFVKAHEQYF TGTGCCAGCAGTTTTGTTAAGGCCCACGAGCAGTACTTC
few TRBJ2-5 TRBV24-1 NA CATSAGGGAAKETQYF TGTGCCACCAGTGCCGGCGGGGGCGCCGCTAAAGAGACCCAGTACTTC
many TRBJ1-1 TRBV19 TRBD1 CASRDKQGAITEAFF TGTGCCAGTAGGGACAAACAGGGGGCAATCACTGAAGCTTTCTTT
few TRBJ2-7 TRBV9 NA CASSVAAGEYEQYF TGTGCCAGCAGCGTAGCGGCAGGGGAGTACGAGCAGTACTTC
once TRBJ1-2 TRBV28 NA CPNSLGQNYGYTF TGTCCCAACAGTCTAGGACAGAACTATGGCTACACCTTC
many TRBJ2-5 TRBV29-1 TRBD1 CSAPGQGTQETQYF TGCAGCGCCCCGGGACAGGGGACGCAAGAGACCCAGTACTTC
many TRBJ1-5 TRBV6-5 NA CASSYQEGVTQPQHF TGTGCCAGCAGTTACCAGGAGGGGGTGACTCAGCCCCAGCATTTT
few TRBJ1-2 TRBV29-1 TRBD1 CSVLLLDRGNGYTF TGCAGCGTGCTGCTTCTGGACAGGGGAAACGGCTACACCTTC